The 17 T cell receptor beta chains below come from one sample, sequenced in a study of T cell responses to AZD1222 COVID-19 vaccine. Clones were sequenced by immunoSEQ multiplex PCR, and TCRdb holds only the in-frame ones, with some missing. Among around 190,000 clones listed, 85% to 90% were seen once. The specimen was peripheral blood, collected on day 0 of AZD1222 vaccination. Source of these receptors: an adult in good health.

The V gene is TRBV5-4, the J gene TRBJ2-1; D is uncertain. The V and J ends lost 7 bases and 4 bases respectively, with 6 bases between them. This CDR3 is built from 11 residues. Germline values: CDR1 SGHNT, CDR2 YYREEE (reference sequence). CDR3 DNA sequence: TGTGCCAGCGCCGGATACAATGAGCAGTTCTTC. Its protein is CASAGYNEQFF.

To note about this clone: A read error may produce the germline difference seen at one junction end. J is TRBJ1-4 and V is TRBV5-6, with D possibly TRBD1 on 6 matching bases. CDR3 length equals 13 residues. The germline V gene encodes CDR1 SGHDT and CDR2 YYEEEE. CDR3 sequence reads: CASSRRGQGPRIF. The CDR3 DNA is TGTGCCAGCAGCCGGCGAGGGCAGGGGCCGCGGATTTTT.

This chain links TRBV3-1 (or the pseudogene TRBV3-2) with TRBJ1-4; D may be TRBD1 (6 bases). CDR3 length: 16 residues. Looked up from germline, CDR1 is LGHDT and CDR2 is YNNKEL (reference sequence). V lost 4 bases and J 8 bases, leaving 20 bases between the germline ends. CDR3 region: CASSPRTRGRGEKLFF. The CDR3 nucleotides are TGTGCCAGCAGCCCTAGAACGAGGGGGAGAGGGGAAAAACTGTTTTTT.

The V gene is TRBV10-3, the J gene TRBJ1-1, with D perhaps TRBD1 (5 bases). The germline V gene encodes CDR1 ENHRY and CDR2 SYGVKD. Trimming removed 8 bases at V and 0 bases at J, with 10 bases between. This CDR3 region has 13 residues. For the CDR3, the DNA is TGTGCCATCGGGGACCTGCTGAACACTGAAGCTTTCTTT. Protein product: CAIGDLLNTEAFF.

The CDR3 loop reads CSVDILYNEQFF. CDR3 nucleotide sequence: TGCAGCGTCGACATCCTGTACAATGAGCAGTTCTTC. This chain connects TRBV29-1 to TRBJ2-1; D remains ambiguous. Trimming pared 6 bases from V and 4 bases from J, leaving 10 bases between. This CDR3 contains 12 residues. Germline V gives CDR1 SQVTM, CDR2 ANQGSEA.

The V call is TRBV4-3, the J call TRBJ1-2; D gene ambiguous. V was cut by 0 bases and J by 5 bases, with 10 bases left in between. The CDR3 totals 14 residues. The germline gives CDR1 LGHNA, CDR2 YSLEER. The CDR3 coding sequence is TGCGCCAGCAGCCAAGATATGACCAGTTATGGCTACACCTTC. This encodes CASSQDMTSYGYTF.

The CDR3 here is CASSRTDMNTEAFF. The CDR3 bases are TGTGCCAGCAGCCGGACAGACATGAACACTGAAGCTTTCTTT. The V gene is TRBV7-8, the J gene TRBJ1-1, with a weak D call TRBD1 (6 bases). V was shortened by 5 bases and J by 0 bases, with 10 bases between the two germline ends. The CDR3 loop spans 14 amino acids. In germline, CDR1 is SGHVS, CDR2 FQNEAQ.

The chain is built from TRBV14 and TRBJ2-7; 12 bases agree with TRBD2. V shed 1 base and J 2 bases; nucleotides not matched to a gene: 0. Germline loops: CDR1 SGHDN, CDR2 FVKESK. The length of the CDR3 is 15 residues. The CDR3 reads CASSQGLAGAYEQYF. The CDR3 DNA reads as TGTGCCAGCAGCCAAGGACTAGCGGGAGCCTACGAGCAGTACTTC.

This clone was seen a few times. The chain recombines TRBV11-2 with TRBJ1-4, with 10 nucleotides matching TRBD1. Germline V gene data show CDR1 as SGHAT and CDR2 as FQNNGV. The V gene end was trimmed by 4 bases and the J gene end by 7 bases; junction bases not matched to a gene: 3. The CDR3 runs to 14 residues. The CDR3, as DNA: TGTGCCAGCAGCTCCGGGACAGGGGTTGAAAAACTGTTTTTT. This encodes CASSSGTGVEKLFF.

The chain joins TRBV28 to TRBJ2-2, with 9 positions matching TRBD2. With V trimmed by 6 bases and J by 2 bases, 10 bases remained unmatched. This CDR3 spans 17 amino acids. Per germline, CDR1 MDHEN and CDR2 SYDVKM. In nucleotides, the CDR3 is TGTGCCAGCAGATTTCGACTAGCGGAAGTTAACACCGGGGAGCTGTTTTTT. Its translation: CASRFRLAEVNTGELFF.

The chain combines TRBV28 with TRBJ1-5; D may be TRBD1 (6 bases). The V gene's germline CDR1 is MDHEN and CDR2 SYDVKM. The V gene lost 7 bases and the J gene lost 3 bases, with 13 bases spanning the gap. This CDR3 is built from 14 residues. For the CDR3, the DNA is TGTGCCAGCACCACAGGGACATTCAATCAGCCCCAGCATTTT. This translates into CASTTGTFNQPQHF. Full variable domain (missing parts from reference TRBV28 and TRBJ1-5): DVKVTQSSRYLVKRTGEKVFLECVQDMDHENMFWYRQDPGLGLRLIYFSYDVKMKEKGDIPEGYSVSREKKERFSLILESASTNQTSMYLCASTTGTFNQPQHFGDGTRLSIL.

A single count supports this clone. V usage is TRBV4-1 and J usage is TRBJ1-2; D is possibly TRBD1 (5 bases). CDR1 and CDR2 (germline): MGHRA, YSYEKL. Deletions cut 3 bases from V and 6 bases from J, with 11 bases between. CDR3 length: 13 residues. The CDR3 DNA sequence: TGCGCCAGCAGCCAGTCCTCCAGGGATGGCTACACCTTC. It translates to CASSQSSRDGYTF.

This chain uses TRBV6-6 with TRBJ1-2, with D hard to call. Germline V gene data show CDR1 as MNHNY and CDR2 as SVGAGI (reference sequence). The CDR3 totals 14 residues. V was clipped by 3 bases and J by 7 bases, with 15 bases between them. CDR3 sequence reads: CASSYGSPLAGYTF. The DNA for the CDR3 is TGTGCCAGCAGTTATGGGTCTCCATTGGCTGGCTACACCTTC.

The chain employs TRBV5-1 and TRBJ2-2; unclear D gene. Germline V gives CDR1 SGHRS, CDR2 YFSETQ. Trimming removed 6 bases from V and 3 bases from J, with 9 bases in between. The CDR3 loop spans 13 amino acids. Written as DNA, the CDR3 is TGCGCCAGCATCGATACGGACACCGGGGAGCTGTTTTTT. Residues: CASIDTDTGELFF.

The chain combines TRBV5-1 with TRBJ1-1; D gene uncertain. Germline V gene sequence: CDR1 SGHRS, CDR2 YFSETQ. CDR3 length: 13 residues. V dropped 1 base and J dropped 1 base, with 5 bases sitting between them. The CDR3 reads CASSLKKNTEAFF. The DNA of the CDR3 is TGCGCCAGCAGCTTGAAGAAGAACACTGAAGCTTTCTTT.

The V and J genes are TRBV18 and TRBJ2-5; TRBD1 matches at 8 bases. The CDR3 is 17 residues long. J gave up 3 bases and V 5 bases, and 14 bases lay outside the gene matches. CDR1 is KGHSH, CDR2 LQKENI, per germline. The DNA for the CDR3 is TGTGCCAGCTCAGTGAGCGCCGGGACAGGAGCGAAAGAGACCCAGTACTTC. It codes for CASSVSAGTGAKETQYF.

This rearrangement joins TRBV5-1 to TRBJ2-7; either TRBD1 or TRBD2 may fit D (5 bases each). The CDR3 consists of 16 residues. CDR1 SGHRS and CDR2 YFSETQ come from the germline V gene. V shed 5 bases and J shed 0 bases, with 18 bases lying between them. In DNA, the CDR3 is TGCGCCAGCAGTTCTGACGGGACGGAAAGCTCCTACGAGCAGTACTTC. Its translation is CASSSDGTESSYEQYF. Together with reference TRBV5-1 and TRBJ2-7, the CDR3 gives the full variable domain: KAGVTQTPRYLIKTRGQQVTLSCSPISGHRSVSWYQQTPGQGLQFLFEYFSETQRNKGNFPGRFSGRQFSNSRSEMNVSTLELGDSALYLCASSSDGTESSYEQYFGPGTRLTVT.